This TCR beta chain was found in a study of identical twins. The germline gives CDR1 MNHNS, CDR2 SASEGT. The CDR3 loop spans 19 amino acids. Comments on this clonotype: A read error may produce the germline difference seen at one junction end.

One entry per CDR3 protein, called by TCRdb with MiXCR from the 5' RACE reads. The repertoire holds about 810,000 distinct CDR3 sequences, with 9% to 15% as singletons. The same sample was also studied in work on yellow fever vaccine responses in identical twins.

The sample comprised PBMCs. The chain recombines TRBV6-1 with TRBJ2-1, with 13 bases aligning to TRBD2. The clonotype comes from a woman in her late teens or twenties in good health. Here the CDR3 reads CASRQTTSGRSPSDNEQFF. CDR3 in DNA: TGTGCCAGCAGACAAACGACTAGCGGGAGGAGCCCCTCCGACAATGAGCAGTTCTTC.